Given below is one TCR beta chain in context. Its target antigen remains unknown. Base qualities are not provided; no much larger clone lies one nucleotide away. This sample was included in a study of PD-1 blockade in classical Hodgkin lymphoma (dated by TCRdb to the early 2020s). At the level of the whole study: Nivolumab dosing was 3 mg/kg intravenously every 2 weeks, continuing until either disease progression or unacceptable toxicity. The study used CyTOF and TCR beta sequencing to define a peripheral blood immune signature of response to PD-1 blockade in classical Hodgkin lymphoma.

Spanning cysteine to phenylalanine, the CDR3 consists of 12 amino acids. The retained sequence is limited to the CDR3, 36 bases, with the frame set at the first base. CDR1 and CDR2, looked up from the germline V gene, are MNHEY and SVGAGI. Trimming takes 0 bases from V and 0 bases from J, and the germline ends sit 0 bases apart. Results and caveats for the whole study, not just this receptor: By C4D1, a significant rise was seen in CD4+ TCR diversity but not in CD8+ TCR diversity (p=0.0027 vs p=0.16), and the rise was most apparent among complete responders (p=0.02). Baseline diversity similar to that of newly diagnosed patients was observed in trial patients achieving complete response, whereas significantly lower diversity was observed in partial responders and progressors. The study was restricted to a single clinical trial cohort, and the causes of repertoire differences, possibly disease activity or prior therapy, were left undefined. Diversity was lower in patients who began nivolumab less than 1 year after ASCT, so these patients were left out of later analyses to avoid confounding by immune reconstitution. Newly diagnosed patients were reported to have lower baseline TCR diversity than healthy donors, and relapsed/refractory patients were reported to have lower baseline TCR diversity still.

The time point label for this specimen denotes: cycle 1 day 1 (C1D1), immediately before nivolumab initiation. Every trial patient had relapsed following autologous stem cell transplantation, and prior brentuximab vedotin exposure was what differed among cohorts A, B and C. A total of approximately 51 patients with relapsed/refractory classical Hodgkin lymphoma made up the trial cohort, and each patient's best overall response was complete response, partial response or progressive disease. Trial patients were treated with single-agent nivolumab in the multi-cohort phase II CheckMate 205 trial. Best overall response was determined by an independent review committee according to the 2007 International Working Group response criteria. Trial PBMCs were collected immediately before nivolumab initiation (C1D1) and during therapy at cycle 2 day 1 and cycle 4 day 1. Peripheral blood was collected in 8 mL Vacutainer Cell Preparation Tubes, from which PBMCs were isolated by centrifugation and then cryopreserved.

Genomic DNA was isolated using the Qiagen DNeasy kit from unsorted PBMCs as well as from negatively selected CD4+ and CD8+ fractions. TCR beta CDR3 regions were amplified by immunoSEQ multiplex PCR using primers annealing to V and J segments. A synthetic immune receptor repertoire was used to minimize amplification bias, and remaining bias was computationally removed after sequencing. The paper's processing steps were these. Custom Python scripts were used to quantify repertoire diversity as the Shannon entropy index. The unsorted, CD4+ and CD8+ repertoires were each analyzed separately, with the exception of combined analyses, where CD4+ and CD8+ sequences were merged in silico. Clonal expansion was defined as at least a 2-fold frequency increase after treatment relative to C1D1, with a pseudocount of 0.5 for undetected baseline clones. Singleton clones were defined as clones with 0 or 1 copy at C1D1, and non-singleton clones were defined as clones with 2 or more copies. Clones expanded in unsorted samples were annotated as CD4+, CD8+ or unknown by matching protein sequences in sorted samples from the same patient. Diversity changes from C1D1 to C4D1 were tested in paired samples using Wilcoxon tests. The table was pulled from immuneACCESS by TCRdb, which kept in-frame rearrangements only. Such tables lose some clones; where checked, under half of the loss comes from unresolved V genes, and the rest has no known cause. V, J and clone size are taken as reported in that table, and D and trimming were inferred from the DNA itself. Across this sample there are 35,000 to 45,000 clones, with 87% seen only once. The biggest ten clones account for roughly 10% of the sample.

The sequences come from peripheral blood mononuclear cells (PBMCs), collected at baseline. The sequence came from a human donor with classical Hodgkin lymphoma. The rearrangement joined TRBV6-5 to TRBJ2-7, with the D gene not clear enough to name. The sequenced DNA: TGTGCCAGCAGTTACTCCTCCTACGAGCAGTACTTC. Translated, it gives CASSYSSYEQYF.